This T cell receptor beta chain derives from a study of beta chain features in type 1 diabetes. Expressed TCRB transcripts were sequenced because the entire RNA isolate underwent reverse transcription. Repertoires were generated with immunoSEQ multiplex PCR, while TCRdb's copy carries only in-frame clones and drops some. The table records roughly 250,000 clones, over 7.5% of them present only once. The germline CDR1 and CDR2 sequences are SGHRS and YFSETQ. This CDR3 has 14 amino acids. V lost 4 bases and J lost 1, with 11 bases in between. Researchers reported sorting CD4+ naive, central memory, regulatory and stem cell-like memory cells via CD45RO/CCR7/CD25/CD127/CD95/CD27.

The TCR originated in a woman aged 18-29 years in good health. Sequenced material: naive CD4+ T cells from blood. This chain links TRBV5-1 with TRBJ1-1, with D unclear. CDR3 protein: CASSVQTPNTEAFF. CDR3 in DNA: TGCGCCAGCAGCGTACAGACGCCGAACACTGAAGCTTTCTTT.